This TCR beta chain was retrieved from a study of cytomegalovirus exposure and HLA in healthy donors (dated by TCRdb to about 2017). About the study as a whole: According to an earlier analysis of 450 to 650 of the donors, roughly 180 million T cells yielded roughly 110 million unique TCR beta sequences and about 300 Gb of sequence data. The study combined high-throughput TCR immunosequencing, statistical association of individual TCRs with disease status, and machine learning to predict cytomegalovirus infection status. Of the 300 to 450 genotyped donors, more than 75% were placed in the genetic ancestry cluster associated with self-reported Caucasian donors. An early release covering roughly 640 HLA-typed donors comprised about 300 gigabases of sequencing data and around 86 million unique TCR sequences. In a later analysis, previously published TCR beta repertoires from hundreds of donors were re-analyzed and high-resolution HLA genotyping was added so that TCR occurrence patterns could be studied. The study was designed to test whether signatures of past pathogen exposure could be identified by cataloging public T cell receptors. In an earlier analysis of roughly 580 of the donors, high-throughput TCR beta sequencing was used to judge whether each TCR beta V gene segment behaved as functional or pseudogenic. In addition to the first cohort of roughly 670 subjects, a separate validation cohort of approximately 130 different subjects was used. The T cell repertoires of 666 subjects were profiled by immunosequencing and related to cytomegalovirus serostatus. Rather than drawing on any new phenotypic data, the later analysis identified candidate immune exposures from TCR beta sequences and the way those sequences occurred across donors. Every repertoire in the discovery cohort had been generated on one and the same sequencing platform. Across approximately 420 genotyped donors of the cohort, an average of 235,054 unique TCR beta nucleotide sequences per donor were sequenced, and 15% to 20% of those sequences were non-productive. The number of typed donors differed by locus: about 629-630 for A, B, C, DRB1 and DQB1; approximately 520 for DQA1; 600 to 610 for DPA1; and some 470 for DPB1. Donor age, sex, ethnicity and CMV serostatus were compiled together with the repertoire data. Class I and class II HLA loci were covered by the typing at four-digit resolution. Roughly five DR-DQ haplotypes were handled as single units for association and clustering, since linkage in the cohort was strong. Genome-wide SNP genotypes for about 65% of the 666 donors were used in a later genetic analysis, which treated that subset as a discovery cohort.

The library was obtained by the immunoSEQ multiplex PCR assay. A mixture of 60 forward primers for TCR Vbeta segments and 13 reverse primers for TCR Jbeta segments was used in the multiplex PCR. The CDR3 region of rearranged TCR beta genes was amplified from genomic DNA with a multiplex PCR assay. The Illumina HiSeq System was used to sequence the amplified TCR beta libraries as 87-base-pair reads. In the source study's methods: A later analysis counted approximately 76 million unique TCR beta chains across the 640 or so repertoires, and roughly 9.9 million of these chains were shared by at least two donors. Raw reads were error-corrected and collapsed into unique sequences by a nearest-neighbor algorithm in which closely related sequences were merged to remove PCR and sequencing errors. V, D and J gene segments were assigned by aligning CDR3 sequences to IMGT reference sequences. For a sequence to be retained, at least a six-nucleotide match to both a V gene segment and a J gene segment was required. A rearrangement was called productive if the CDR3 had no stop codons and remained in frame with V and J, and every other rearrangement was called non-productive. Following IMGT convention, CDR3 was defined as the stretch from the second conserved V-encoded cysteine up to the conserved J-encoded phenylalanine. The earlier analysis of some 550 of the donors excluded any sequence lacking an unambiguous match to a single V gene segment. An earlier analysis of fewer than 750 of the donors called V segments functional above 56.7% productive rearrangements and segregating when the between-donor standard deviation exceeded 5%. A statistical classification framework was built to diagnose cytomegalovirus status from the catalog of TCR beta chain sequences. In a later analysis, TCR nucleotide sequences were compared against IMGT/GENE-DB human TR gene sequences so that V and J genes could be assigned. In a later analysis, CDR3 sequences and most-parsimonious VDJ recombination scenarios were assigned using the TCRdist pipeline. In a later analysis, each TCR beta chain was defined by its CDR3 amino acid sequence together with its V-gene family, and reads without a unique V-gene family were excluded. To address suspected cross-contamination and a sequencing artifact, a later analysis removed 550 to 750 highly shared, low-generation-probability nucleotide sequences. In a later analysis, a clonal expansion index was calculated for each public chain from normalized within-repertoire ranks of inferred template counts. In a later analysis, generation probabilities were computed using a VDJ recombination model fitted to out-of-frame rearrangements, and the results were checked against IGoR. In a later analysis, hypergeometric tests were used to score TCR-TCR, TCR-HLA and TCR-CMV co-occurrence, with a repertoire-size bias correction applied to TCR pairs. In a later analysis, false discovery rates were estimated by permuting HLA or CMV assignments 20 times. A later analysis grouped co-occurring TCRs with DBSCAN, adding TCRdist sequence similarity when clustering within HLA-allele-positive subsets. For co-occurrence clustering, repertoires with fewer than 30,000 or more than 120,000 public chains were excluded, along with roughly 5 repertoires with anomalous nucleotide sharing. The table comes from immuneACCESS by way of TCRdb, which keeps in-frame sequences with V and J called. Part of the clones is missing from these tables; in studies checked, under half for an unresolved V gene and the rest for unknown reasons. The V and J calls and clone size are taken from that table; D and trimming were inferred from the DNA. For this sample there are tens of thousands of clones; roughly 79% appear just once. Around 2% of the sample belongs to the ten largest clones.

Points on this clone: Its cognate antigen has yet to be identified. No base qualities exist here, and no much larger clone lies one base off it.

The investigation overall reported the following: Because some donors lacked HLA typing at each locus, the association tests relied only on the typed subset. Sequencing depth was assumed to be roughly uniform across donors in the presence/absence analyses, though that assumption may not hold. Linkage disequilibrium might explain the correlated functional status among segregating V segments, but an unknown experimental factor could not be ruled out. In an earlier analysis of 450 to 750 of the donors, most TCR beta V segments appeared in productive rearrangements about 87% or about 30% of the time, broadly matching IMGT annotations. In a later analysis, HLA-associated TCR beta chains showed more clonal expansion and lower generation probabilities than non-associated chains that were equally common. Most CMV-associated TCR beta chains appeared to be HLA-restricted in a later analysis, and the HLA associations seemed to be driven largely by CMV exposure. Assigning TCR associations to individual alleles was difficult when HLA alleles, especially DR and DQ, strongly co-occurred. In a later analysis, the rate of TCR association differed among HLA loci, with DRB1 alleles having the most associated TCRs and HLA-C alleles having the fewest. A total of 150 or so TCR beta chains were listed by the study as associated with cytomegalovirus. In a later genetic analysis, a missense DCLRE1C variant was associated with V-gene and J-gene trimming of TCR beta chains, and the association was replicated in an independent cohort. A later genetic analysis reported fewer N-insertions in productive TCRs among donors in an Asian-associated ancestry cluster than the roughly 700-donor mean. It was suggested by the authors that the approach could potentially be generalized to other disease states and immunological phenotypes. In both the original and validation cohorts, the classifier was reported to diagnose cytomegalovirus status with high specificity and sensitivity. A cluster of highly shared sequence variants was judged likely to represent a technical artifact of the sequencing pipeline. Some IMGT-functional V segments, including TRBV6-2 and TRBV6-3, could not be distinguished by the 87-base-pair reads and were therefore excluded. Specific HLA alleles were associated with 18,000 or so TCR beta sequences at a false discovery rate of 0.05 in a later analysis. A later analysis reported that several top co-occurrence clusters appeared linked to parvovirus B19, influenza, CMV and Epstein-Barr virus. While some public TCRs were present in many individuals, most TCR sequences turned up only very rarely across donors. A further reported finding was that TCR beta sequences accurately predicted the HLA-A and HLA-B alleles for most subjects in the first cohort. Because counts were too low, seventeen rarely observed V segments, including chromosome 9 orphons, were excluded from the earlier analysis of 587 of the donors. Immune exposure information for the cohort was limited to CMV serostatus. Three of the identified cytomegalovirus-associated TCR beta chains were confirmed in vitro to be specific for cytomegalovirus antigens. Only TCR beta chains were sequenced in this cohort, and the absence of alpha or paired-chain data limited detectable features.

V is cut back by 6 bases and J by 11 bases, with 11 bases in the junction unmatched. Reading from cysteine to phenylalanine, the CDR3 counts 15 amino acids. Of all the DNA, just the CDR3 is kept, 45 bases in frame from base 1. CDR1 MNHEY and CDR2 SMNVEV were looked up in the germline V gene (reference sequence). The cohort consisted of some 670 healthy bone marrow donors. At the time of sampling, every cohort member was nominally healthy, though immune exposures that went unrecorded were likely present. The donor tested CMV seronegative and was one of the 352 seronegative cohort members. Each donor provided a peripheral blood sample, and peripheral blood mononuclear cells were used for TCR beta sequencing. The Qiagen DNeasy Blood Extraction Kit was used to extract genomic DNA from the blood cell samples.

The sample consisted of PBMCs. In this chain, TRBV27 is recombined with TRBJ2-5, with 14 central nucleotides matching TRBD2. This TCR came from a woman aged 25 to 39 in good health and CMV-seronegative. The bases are TGTGCCAGCAGCCCCCTTGGACTAGCGGGAGGTGAGCAGTACTTC. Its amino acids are CASSPLGLAGGEQYF.